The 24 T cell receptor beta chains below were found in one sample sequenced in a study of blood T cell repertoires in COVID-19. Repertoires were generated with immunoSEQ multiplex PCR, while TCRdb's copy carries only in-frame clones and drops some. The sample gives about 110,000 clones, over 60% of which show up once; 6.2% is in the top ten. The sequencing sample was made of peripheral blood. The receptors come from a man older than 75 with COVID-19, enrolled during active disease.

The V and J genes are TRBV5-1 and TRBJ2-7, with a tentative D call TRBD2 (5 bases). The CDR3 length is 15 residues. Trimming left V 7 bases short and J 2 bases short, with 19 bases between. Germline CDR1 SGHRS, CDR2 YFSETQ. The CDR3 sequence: CASANTPDGTYEQYF. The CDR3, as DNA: TGCGCCAGCGCCAACACTCCGGACGGGACCTACGAGCAGTACTTC.

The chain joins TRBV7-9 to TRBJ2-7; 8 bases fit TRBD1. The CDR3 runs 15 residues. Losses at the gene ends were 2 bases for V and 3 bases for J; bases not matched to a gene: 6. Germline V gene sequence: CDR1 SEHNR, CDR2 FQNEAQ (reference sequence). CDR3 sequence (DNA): TGTGCCAGCAGCTTACCAGGCAGGGGGCTCTACGAGCAGTACTTC. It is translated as CASSLPGRGLYEQYF.

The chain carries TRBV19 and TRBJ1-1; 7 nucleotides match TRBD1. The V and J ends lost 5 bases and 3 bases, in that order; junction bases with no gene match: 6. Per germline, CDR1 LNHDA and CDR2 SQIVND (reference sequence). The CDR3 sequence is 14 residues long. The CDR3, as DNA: TGTGCCAGTAGTCCATTCGACAGGGACACTGAAGCTTTCTTT. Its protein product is CASSPFDRDTEAFF.

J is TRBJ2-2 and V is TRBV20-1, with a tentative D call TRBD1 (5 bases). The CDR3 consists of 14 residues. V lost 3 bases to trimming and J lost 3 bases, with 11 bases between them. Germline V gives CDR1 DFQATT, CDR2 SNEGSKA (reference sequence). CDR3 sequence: CSASYRRYTGELFF. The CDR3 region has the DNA TGCAGTGCTAGTTACAGGCGCTACACCGGGGAGCTGTTTTTT.

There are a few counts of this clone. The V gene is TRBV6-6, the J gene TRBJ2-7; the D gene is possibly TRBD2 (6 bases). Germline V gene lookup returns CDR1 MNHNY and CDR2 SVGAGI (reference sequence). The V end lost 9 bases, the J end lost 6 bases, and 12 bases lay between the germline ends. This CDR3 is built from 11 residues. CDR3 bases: TGTGCCAGTTTTCTCGGGGGCGAGCAGTACTTC. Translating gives CASFLGGEQYF.

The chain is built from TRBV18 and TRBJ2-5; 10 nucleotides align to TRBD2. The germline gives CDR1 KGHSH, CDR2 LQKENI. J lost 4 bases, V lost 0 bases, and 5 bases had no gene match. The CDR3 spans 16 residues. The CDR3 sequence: CASSPPLLAGAETQYF. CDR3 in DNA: TGTGCCAGCTCACCACCCCTGCTAGCGGGGGCAGAGACCCAGTACTTC.

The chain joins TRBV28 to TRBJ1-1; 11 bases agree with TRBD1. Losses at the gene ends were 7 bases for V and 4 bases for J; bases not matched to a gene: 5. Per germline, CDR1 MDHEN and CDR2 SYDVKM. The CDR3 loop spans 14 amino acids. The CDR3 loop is CASTGTGGSTEAFF. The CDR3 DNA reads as TGTGCCAGCACCGGGACAGGGGGAAGCACTGAAGCTTTCTTT.

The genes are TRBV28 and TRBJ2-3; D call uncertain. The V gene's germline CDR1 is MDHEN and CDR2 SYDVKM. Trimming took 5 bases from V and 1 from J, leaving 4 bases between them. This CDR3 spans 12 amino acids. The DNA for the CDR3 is TGTGCCAGCAGTCCAGGCACAGATACGCAGTATTTT. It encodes CASSPGTDTQYF.

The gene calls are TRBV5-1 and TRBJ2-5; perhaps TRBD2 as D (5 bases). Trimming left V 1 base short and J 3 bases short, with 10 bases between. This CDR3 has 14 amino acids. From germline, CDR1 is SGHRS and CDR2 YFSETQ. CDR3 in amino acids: CASSLLGSEETQYF. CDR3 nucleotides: TGCGCCAGCAGCTTGCTGGGGAGCGAAGAGACCCAGTACTTC.

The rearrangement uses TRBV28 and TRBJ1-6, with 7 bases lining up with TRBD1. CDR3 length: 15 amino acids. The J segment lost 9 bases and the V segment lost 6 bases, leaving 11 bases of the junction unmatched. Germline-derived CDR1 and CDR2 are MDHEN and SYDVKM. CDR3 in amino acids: CASSFGTARGSPLHF. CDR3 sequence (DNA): TGTGCCAGCAGCTTCGGGACAGCCAGGGGTTCACCCCTCCACTTT.

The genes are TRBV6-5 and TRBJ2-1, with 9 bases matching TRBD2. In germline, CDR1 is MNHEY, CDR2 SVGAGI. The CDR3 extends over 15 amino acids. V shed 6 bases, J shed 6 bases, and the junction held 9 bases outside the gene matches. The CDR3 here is CASRQGGTSSNEQFF. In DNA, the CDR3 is TGTGCCAGCAGGCAGGGGGGGACTAGCAGCAATGAGCAGTTCTTC.

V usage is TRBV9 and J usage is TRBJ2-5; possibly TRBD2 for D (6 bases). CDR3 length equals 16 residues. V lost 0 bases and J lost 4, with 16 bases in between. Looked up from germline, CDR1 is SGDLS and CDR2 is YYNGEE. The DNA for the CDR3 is TGTGCCAGCAGCGTAGGGAGGGCTAGAGATGCAGAGACCCAGTACTTC. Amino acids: CASSVGRARDAETQYF.

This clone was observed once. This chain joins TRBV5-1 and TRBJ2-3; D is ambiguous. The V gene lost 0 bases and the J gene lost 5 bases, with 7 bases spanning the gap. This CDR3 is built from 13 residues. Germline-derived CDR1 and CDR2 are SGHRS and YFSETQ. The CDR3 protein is CASSLDQRDTQYF. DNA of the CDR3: TGCGCCAGCAGCTTGGATCAGCGAGATACGCAGTATTTT.

The CDR3 reads CASSPPGTGGPYEQYF. CDR3 nucleotides: TGTGCCAGCAGCCCCCCAGGGACAGGGGGCCCCTACGAGCAGTACTTC. V gene TRBV28 combines with J gene TRBJ2-7, with 12 positions matching TRBD1. CDR1 is MDHEN, CDR2 SYDVKM, per germline. V dropped 6 bases and J dropped 2; count of bases not matched to a gene: 8. This CDR3 has 16 amino acids.

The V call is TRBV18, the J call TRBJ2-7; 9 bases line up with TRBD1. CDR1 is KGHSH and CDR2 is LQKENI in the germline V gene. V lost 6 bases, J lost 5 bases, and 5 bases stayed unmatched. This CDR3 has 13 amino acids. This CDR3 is CASSPRTGDEQYF. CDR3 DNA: TGTGCCAGCTCCCCCCGGACAGGGGACGAGCAGTACTTC.

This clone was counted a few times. CDR3 sequence reads: CASRTGQGVGGYTF. CDR3 nucleotides: TGTGCCAGCAGGACCGGACAGGGGGTAGGTGGCTACACCTTC. The J gene is TRBJ1-2, the V gene TRBV6-5; 10 nucleotides agree with TRBD1. Germline V gives CDR1 MNHEY, CDR2 SVGAGI. V was clipped by 6 bases and J by 7 bases; unmatched bases: 8. The CDR3 has 14 residues.

The CDR3 region has the DNA TGTGCCAGCAGCTACAGCGGGGCAAACCTCTACAATGAGCAGTTCTTC. It is translated as CASSYSGANLYNEQFF. The chain couples TRBV5-6 to TRBJ2-1; 7 nucleotides align to TRBD2. The CDR3 runs to 16 residues. Germline CDR1 SGHDT, CDR2 YYEEEE. With V trimmed by 3 bases and J by 3 bases, 9 bases remained unmatched.

CDR3 residues: CASSQSSGAPQSSYEQYF. Here the CDR3 DNA reads TGCGCCAGCAGTCAATCGTCAGGGGCGCCCCAAAGCTCCTACGAGCAGTACTTC. The chain recombines TRBV23-1 with TRBJ2-7; D perhaps matches TRBD1 (6 bases). TRBV23-1 is reported as an ORF; its role is uncertain. The V end lost 0 bases, the J end lost 0 bases, and 18 bases lay between the germline ends. The CDR3 extends over 18 amino acids.

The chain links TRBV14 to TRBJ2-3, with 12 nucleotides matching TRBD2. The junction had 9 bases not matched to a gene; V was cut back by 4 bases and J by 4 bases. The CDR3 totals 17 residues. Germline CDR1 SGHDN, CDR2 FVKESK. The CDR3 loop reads CASSPGLLAGGADTQYF. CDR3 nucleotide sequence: TGTGCCAGCAGCCCAGGATTACTAGCGGGAGGCGCAGATACGCAGTATTTT.

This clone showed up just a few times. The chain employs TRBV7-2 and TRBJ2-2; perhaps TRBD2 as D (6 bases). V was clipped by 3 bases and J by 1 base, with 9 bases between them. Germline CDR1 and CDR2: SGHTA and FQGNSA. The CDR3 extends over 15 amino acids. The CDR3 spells CASSLRGMNTGELFF. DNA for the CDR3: TGTGCCAGCAGCTTGCGCGGGATGAACACCGGGGAGCTGTTTTTT. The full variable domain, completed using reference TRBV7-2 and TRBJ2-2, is GAGVSQSPSNKVTEKGKDVELRCDPISGHTALYWYRQSLGQGLEFLIYFQGNSAPDKSGLPSDRFSAERTGGSVSTLTIQRTQQEDSAVYLCASSLRGMNTGELFFGEGSRLTVL.

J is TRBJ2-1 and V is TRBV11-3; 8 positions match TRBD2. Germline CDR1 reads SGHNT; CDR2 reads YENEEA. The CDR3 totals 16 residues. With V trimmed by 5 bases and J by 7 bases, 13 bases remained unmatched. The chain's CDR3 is CASSQRTSLVLNEQFF. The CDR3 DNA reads TGTGCCAGCAGCCAGAGGACTAGCCTGGTTCTTAATGAGCAGTTCTTC. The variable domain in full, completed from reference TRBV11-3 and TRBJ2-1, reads EAGVVQSPRYKIIEKKQPVAFWCNPISGHNTLYWYLQNLGQGPELLIRYENEEAVDDSQLPKDRFSAERLKGVDSTLKIQPAELGDSAVYLCASSQRTSLVLNEQFFGPGTRLTVL.

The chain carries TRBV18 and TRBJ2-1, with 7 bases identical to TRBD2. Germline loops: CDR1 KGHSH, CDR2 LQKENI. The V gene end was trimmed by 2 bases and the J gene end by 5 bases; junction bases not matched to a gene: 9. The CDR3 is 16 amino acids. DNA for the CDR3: TGTGCCAGCTCACCATTACTTTCTAGCGGTAACAATGAGCAGTTCTTC. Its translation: CASSPLLSSGNNEQFF.

CDR3 residues: CASSFVRSNEQFF. The CDR3 DNA follows: TGTGCCAGCAGCTTTGTGCGGAGCAATGAGCAGTTCTTC. The chain links TRBV7-2 to TRBJ2-1; D uncertain. The CDR3 is 13 amino acids. Trimming took 3 bases from V and 6 from J, leaving 9 bases between them. Germline V CDR1 and CDR2: SGHTA, FQGNSA.

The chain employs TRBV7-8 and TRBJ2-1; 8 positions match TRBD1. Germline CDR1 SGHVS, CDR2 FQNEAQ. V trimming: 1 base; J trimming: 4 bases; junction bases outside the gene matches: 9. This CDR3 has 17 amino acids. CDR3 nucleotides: TGTGCCAGCAGCTTAGGGACAGGGTCCCTGAATTACAATGAGCAGTTCTTC. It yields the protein CASSLGTGSLNYNEQFF.